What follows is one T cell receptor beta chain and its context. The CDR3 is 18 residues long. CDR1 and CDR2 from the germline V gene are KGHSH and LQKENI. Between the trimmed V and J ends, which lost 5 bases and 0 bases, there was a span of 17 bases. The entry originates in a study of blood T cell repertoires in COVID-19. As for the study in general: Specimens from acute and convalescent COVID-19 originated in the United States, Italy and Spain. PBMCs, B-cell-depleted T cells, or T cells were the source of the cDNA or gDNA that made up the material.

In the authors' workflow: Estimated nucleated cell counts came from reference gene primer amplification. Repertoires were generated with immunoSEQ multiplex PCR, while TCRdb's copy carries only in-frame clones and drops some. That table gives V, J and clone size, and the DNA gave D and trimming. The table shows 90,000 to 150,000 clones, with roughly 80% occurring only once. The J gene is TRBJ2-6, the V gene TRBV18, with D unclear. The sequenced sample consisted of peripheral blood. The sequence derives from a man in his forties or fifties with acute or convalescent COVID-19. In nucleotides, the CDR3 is TGTGCCAGCTCATTACGAGGTACAACCAGCTCTGGGGCCAACGTCCTGACTTTC. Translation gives CASSLRGTTSSGANVLTF.